One sample yielded the 23 T cell receptor beta chains listed below, sequenced in a study of vaccination and CD4 T cells after COVID-19. With the Oncomine TCR Beta short-read assay, DNA from cultured CD4+ T cells was sequenced. CD4+ T cells were cultured, and genomic DNA was extracted from them. One entry per CDR3 protein results from TCRdb running MiXCR on the PCR reads. The sample yields about 8,800 distinct CDR3 sequences, 30% to 45% seen once. Antigens for these TCRs are unknown. The treatment denotes: approximately 9-day PBMC culture with coronavirus spike peptide pools or control peptides (ViraFEST assay). Samples of CD4+ T cells were obtained from the unexposed donor before the COVID-19 pandemic (2011-2018). Source material: CD4+ T cells from blood, cultured in vitro. These receptors all come from a human donor in good health.

This clonotype was observed a handful of times. The gene calls are TRBV7-9 and TRBJ1-5; D call uncertain. V was cut by 1 base and J by 4 bases, with 14 bases left in between. Per the germline V gene, CDR1 is SEHNR and CDR2 is FQNEAQ (reference sequence). This CDR3 spans 16 amino acids. The CDR3 DNA reads as TGTGCCAGCAGCTTAGGAGGGTGGTATACGAATCAGCCCCAGCATTTT. Amino acids: CASSLGGWYTNQPQHF.

The chain uses TRBV20-1 and TRBJ2-2; possible D gene TRBD2, 7 bases. V was pared by 5 bases and J by 2 bases, with 9 bases between. The CDR3 is made up of 13 amino acids. Germline CDR1 reads DFQATT; CDR2 reads SNEGSKA (reference sequence). This CDR3 is CSAAGANTGELFF. CDR3 DNA: TGCAGTGCTGCGGGGGCCAACACCGGGGAGCTGTTTTTT.

The V and J genes are TRBV5-1 and TRBJ2-7; TRBD1 might be the D (7 bases). The CDR3 has 15 amino acids. CDR1 is SGHRS and CDR2 is YFSETQ in the germline V gene. Trimming left V 4 bases short and J 0 bases short, with 14 bases between. The CDR3 coding sequence is TGCGCCAGCAGCCGGGGGACAGCTAACTCCTACGAGCAGTACTTC. Amino acid sequence: CASSRGTANSYEQYF. The whole variable domain, remainder taken from reference TRBV5-1 and TRBJ2-7, is KAGVTQTPRYLIKTRGQQVTLSCSPISGHRSVSWYQQTPGQGLQFLFEYFSETQRNKGNFPGRFSGRQFSNSRSEMNVSTLELGDSALYLCASSRGTANSYEQYFGPGTRLTVT.

The chain has TRBV5-4 and TRBJ2-5; TRBD2 agrees at 7 bases. The CDR3 runs 19 residues. In germline, CDR1 is SGHNT, CDR2 YYREEE (reference sequence). V trimming: 0 bases; J trimming: 2 bases; junction bases outside the gene matches: 16. The CDR3 DNA follows: TGTGCCAGCAGCTTGGTCGGGGGGTGGGCTAGCGGAGCTCAAGAGACCCAGTACTTC. It yields the protein CASSLVGGWASGAQETQYF.

This rearrangement joins TRBV7-8 to TRBJ2-4, with D unclear. Trimming removed 1 base from V and 6 bases from J, with 7 bases in between. Germline CDR1 SGHVS, CDR2 FQNEAQ. The CDR3 has 13 residues. Here the CDR3 DNA reads TGTGCCAGCAGCTTAGGGGTGGCAAACATTCAGTACTTC. Amino acid sequence: CASSLGVANIQYF.

The chain combines TRBV15 with TRBJ1-1; D unclear. V lost 0 bases to trimming and J lost 0 bases, with 5 bases between them. The CDR3 extends over 14 amino acids. Germline-derived CDR1 and CDR2 are LNHNV and YYDKDF (reference sequence). CDR3 nucleotide sequence: TGTGCCACCAGCAGAGACGGGGTGAACACTGAAGCTTTCTTT. This encodes CATSRDGVNTEAFF.

The chain links TRBV7-3 to TRBJ1-6; 9 bases match TRBD1. Germline lookup yields CDR1 SGHTA and CDR2 FQGTGA. Trimming took 4 bases from V and 10 from J; bases not matched to a gene: 17. The CDR3 has 18 residues. The DNA of the CDR3 is TGTGCCAGCAGCTGCTACTTGGATTACAGGGGGCGGGGGTCACCCCTCCACTTT. Translating it yields CASSCYLDYRGRGSPLHF.

This clonotype counts as medium-sized. The genes are TRBV28 and TRBJ1-6; no clear D gene. V dropped 11 bases and J dropped 4 bases, with 12 bases sitting between them. Germline V gene data show CDR1 as MDHEN and CDR2 as SYDVKM. The CDR3 extends over 13 amino acids. CDR3 residues: CAVGSSYNSPLHF. The CDR3 DNA is TGTGCCGTAGGCTCGTCGTATAATTCACCCCTCCACTTT.

This clonotype was seen a few times. The rearrangement uses TRBV7-6 and TRBJ2-3; 11 bases fit TRBD2. J lost 3 bases, V lost 5 bases, and 4 bases had no gene match. There are 15 residues in the CDR3. Germline assignment: CDR1 SGHVS and CDR2 FNYEAQ. DNA for the CDR3: TGTGCCAGCAGCCATGGGACTAGCGGTACAGATACGCAGTATTTT. Translated: CASSHGTSGTDTQYF.

Only a few counts were recorded for this clonotype. The V gene is TRBV7-3, the J gene TRBJ1-1; a possible D gene is TRBD1 (5 bases). The CDR3 has 14 amino acids. Trimming left V 1 base short and J 3 bases short, with 9 bases between. Germline V gene lookup returns CDR1 SGHTA and CDR2 FQGTGA. CDR3 loop: CASSLNGGDTEAFF. The CDR3 region has the DNA TGTGCCAGCAGCTTAAACGGGGGGGACACTGAAGCTTTCTTT.

The chain links TRBV28 to TRBJ2-7; D unclear. The CDR3 extends over 14 amino acids. Germline values: CDR1 MDHEN, CDR2 SYDVKM. Trimming removed 6 bases at V and 2 bases at J, with 14 bases between. The CDR3 sequence is CASSPPGGAYEQYF. The CDR3 nucleotides read TGTGCCAGCAGCCCACCAGGTGGCGCCTACGAGCAGTACTTC.

This clonotype was detected once. In DNA form, the CDR3 reads TGTGCCAGCAGTCTTAGCGGGGAATCCTACAATGAGCAGTTCTTC. This encodes CASSLSGESYNEQFF. This sequence joins TRBV6-2 or TRBV6-3 and TRBJ2-1; 8 nucleotides match TRBD2. Germline V gene lookup returns CDR1 MNHEY and CDR2 SVGEGT. The ends lost 5 bases at V and 1 base at J; junction bases unmatched: 4. This CDR3 spans 15 amino acids.

The chain links TRBV28 to TRBJ1-5; D is undetermined. The CDR3 consists of 15 residues. In germline, CDR1 is MDHEN, CDR2 SYDVKM. V lost 7 bases and J 0 bases, leaving 13 bases between the germline ends. The CDR3 nucleotides are TGTGCCAGCACCCTAGGGAGACATAGCAATCAGCCCCAGCATTTT. It encodes CASTLGRHSNQPQHF.

This chain connects TRBV5-4 to TRBJ2-2; unclear D gene. V lost 4 bases to trimming and J lost 7 bases, with 11 bases between them. Germline lookup yields CDR1 SGHNT and CDR2 YYREEE (reference sequence). The CDR3 loop spans 13 amino acids. This chain's CDR3 is CASSPSLSGELFF. The CDR3 bases are TGTGCCAGCAGCCCCAGTCTCAGCGGGGAGCTGTTTTTT.

Within the sample, this clonotype is medium-sized. V is TRBV6-1 and J is TRBJ1-2; D is possibly TRBD1 (6 bases). The CDR3 has 16 residues. Between the trimmed V and J ends, which lost 5 bases and 4 bases, there was a span of 20 bases. Germline values: CDR1 MNHNS, CDR2 SASEGT. CDR3 sequence: CASSPQGPHLGYGYTF. Here the CDR3 DNA reads TGTGCCAGCAGTCCACAGGGACCCCACCTAGGCTATGGCTACACCTTC.

This clonotype came up a few times. The rearrangement joins TRBV6-1 to TRBJ1-6; D uncertain. V was shortened by 5 bases and J by 4 bases, with 9 bases between the two germline ends. CDR1 and CDR2 (germline): MNHNS, SASEGT. The CDR3 length is 14 residues. The CDR3 sequence is CASSPYPYNSPLHF. The CDR3, as DNA: TGTGCCAGCAGTCCCTACCCTTATAATTCACCCCTCCACTTT.

This clonotype has a handful of counts. This chain uses TRBV20-1 with TRBJ2-7; 7 bases agree with TRBD2. The ends lost 6 bases at V and 5 bases at J; junction bases unmatched: 13. CDR1 and CDR2 from the germline V gene are DFQATT and SNEGSKA (reference sequence). This CDR3 is 14 amino acids long. CDR3 in DNA: TGCAGTGCCCCATGGCGGGCGGGGGTCGACGAGCAGTACTTC. Residues: CSAPWRAGVDEQYF.

This clonotype was counted a few times. The V gene is TRBV7-9, the J gene TRBJ2-7; D is undetermined. The germline gives CDR1 SEHNR, CDR2 FQNEAQ (reference sequence). The length of the CDR3 is 14 residues. Between the trimmed V and J ends, which lost 1 base and 2 bases, there was a span of 9 bases. This chain's CDR3 is CASSLDARAYEQYF. Written as DNA, the CDR3 is TGTGCCAGCAGCTTAGATGCCAGAGCCTACGAGCAGTACTTC. The complete variable domain, with remaining parts taken from reference TRBV7-9 and TRBJ2-7, reads DTGVSQNPRHKITKRGQNVTFRCDPISEHNRLYWYRQTLGQGPEFLTYFQNEAQLEKSRLLSDRFSAERPKGSFSTLEIQRTEQGDSAMYLCASSLDARAYEQYFGPGTRLTVT.

The V and J genes are TRBV6-1 and TRBJ2-1, with D perhaps assigned TRBD1 or TRBD2 (5 bases each). Germline CDR1 is MNHNS and CDR2 is SASEGT. Trimming stripped 7 bases from V and 8 bases from J, with 12 bases between. CDR3 length: 12 residues. The CDR3 nucleotides are TGTGCCAGCAAAAAAAGGGACCATGAGCAGTTCTTC. Translating gives CASKKRDHEQFF.

The V and J genes are TRBV4-2 and TRBJ2-2, with 10 bases aligning to TRBD2. V shed 1 base and J 4 bases; nucleotides not matched to a gene: 3. The CDR3 is made up of 16 amino acids. Germline values: CDR1 LGHNA, CDR2 YNFKEQ. The CDR3 region has the DNA TGTGCCAGCAGCCAAGCAAGCGGGAGGGTCACCGGGGAGCTGTTTTTT. Amino acid sequence: CASSQASGRVTGELFF.

The genes are TRBV10-1 and TRBJ2-1, with 13 bases that match TRBD2. Trimming took 7 bases from V and 5 from J; bases not matched to a gene: 8. The germline V gene has CDR1 WNHNN and CDR2 SYGVQD (reference sequence). The CDR3 runs 16 residues. Here the CDR3 DNA reads TGCGCCAGCAACCCAGCCGGGACTAGCGGGAACAATGAGCAGTTCTTC. This sequence encodes CASNPAGTSGNNEQFF.

V usage is TRBV20-1 and J usage is TRBJ2-1; 7 bases are a match to TRBD1. Germline loops: CDR1 DFQATT, CDR2 SNEGSKA (reference sequence). V trimming: 0 bases; J trimming: 7 bases; junction bases outside the gene matches: 12. This CDR3 spans 16 amino acids. For the CDR3, the DNA is TGCAGTGCTAGAGATTGGCCTTCAGGGGGTCGTAATGAGCAGTTCTTC. Protein sequence: CSARDWPSGGRNEQFF.

The chain carries TRBV6-1 and TRBJ2-1; tentative D call: TRBD1 (5 bases). V was cut by 6 bases and J by 12 bases, with 18 bases left in between. This CDR3 contains 13 residues. Germline values: CDR1 MNHNS, CDR2 SASEGT. CDR3 bases: TGTGCCAGCAGGGATCCACCCGATACAGGGCAGTTCTTC. Translating it yields CASRDPPDTGQFF.